This T cell receptor beta chain was captured by sequencing in a study of cytomegalovirus exposure and HLA in healthy donors. Points on this clone: The antigen is not known.

General study results and limits: In a later analysis, productive TCRs from donors in an Asian-associated ancestry cluster reportedly carried fewer N-insertions than the cohort mean.

Trimming removed 3 bases at V and 1 base at J, with 20 bases between. Looked up from germline, CDR1 is KGHSH and CDR2 is LQKENI. This CDR3 region has 18 residues. The PCR contained 60 Vbeta and 13 Jbeta primers. Libraries were prepared by immunoSEQ multiplex PCR; TCRdb keeps only in-frame clonotypes and omits some of them. The sample carries some 180,000 clones, 65% to 85% recorded once. The sequenced sample was PBMCs. The chain links TRBV18 to TRBJ2-3, with D possibly being TRBD2 (6 bases). This TCR derives from a girl under 18 in good health and CMV-seropositive. The CDR3 spells CASSPIRNLRGGTDTQYF. The CDR3 DNA sequence: TGTGCCAGCTCACCCATTAGAAACTTGCGGGGCGGCACAGATACGCAGTATTTT.